This T cell receptor beta chain was documented in a study of blood T cells in healthy people across ages (dated by TCRdb to the mid-2010s). Looking at the study overall: Template switching captured roughly one uniquely barcoded TCR beta cDNA molecule per two T cells in model experiments. Two additional independent replicas of 1 million unique cDNA reads from the same blood draw were analyzed for two donors (one aged 18 to 29 and one aged 80 or older). Four age groups were formed from the donors: young (average about 17 years), middle-aged (less than 40), aged (around 68) and long-lived (82). The study measured age-related changes in TCR beta repertoire diversity using deep sequencing normalized with unique cDNA molecular identifiers. To avoid experimental bias, donors of different ages were randomly spread across the sequencing lanes.

The approximately 41 donors, aged about 6 to 95 years, were systemically healthy Caucasian individuals from Russia. Each donor gave about 9.7 milliliters of peripheral blood, drawn into EDTA-treated Vacutainer tubes. Ficoll-Paque density-gradient centrifugation was used to isolate PBMCs, with at least 7 million obtained per sample. Trizol reagent was used to extract total RNA from PBMCs, with at least 6 micrograms per sample. Naive CD45RAhigh/CD27high T cell percentages were measured by flow cytometry on a PBMC aliquot from every donor. Findings and caveats that apply to the study as a whole: The percentage of naive T cells measured by flow cytometry correlated strongly with observed TCR beta diversity. As age increased, observed TCR beta diversity per million T cells dropped in a roughly linear way, and a significant reduction was already evident by age 40. Estimates of total diversity based on one million sequenced T cells were regarded as lower bounds and as underestimates. Since profiling was done on bulk unsorted PBMCs, naive and antigen-experienced compartments could not be conclusively compared. The long-lived group showed more naive CD4+ T cells, fewer expanded clones and increased TCR diversity than the aged group, suggesting age selection. The CMV infection status of donors was not known, potentially confounding age-related changes in expanded clonotypes.

Only a few counts were recorded for this clonotype. Its antigen is not yet known. No much larger clonotype is one base removed from it; base qualities were not supplied. The library was produced with 5' RACE. Instrument used: Illumina HiSeq 2500. A second PCR of about 7 to 12 cycles was run with a J-beta primer mix and a sample-barcoded 5' primer. A template-switch 5' adaptor carrying 12 random nucleotides introduced a unique molecular identifier onto each TCR beta cDNA molecule. At least 2.5 million CDR3-containing paired-end reads were obtained from each sample. All of the RNA was converted into first-strand cDNA using the Mint cDNA synthesis kit, with a TRBC-specific oligonucleotide serving as the primer. Following uracil-DNA glycosylase treatment, all cDNA underwent a first 18-cycle PCR with the universal primers M1SS and BC2_uni_R. Per the original workflow: For normalization, 1 million high-quality reads were randomly selected from each sample, with every read carrying a distinct molecular identifier. Instead of being binned into consensus sequences, reads that shared molecular identifiers were thrown out. CDR3 identification, clonotype clustering and error correction used MiTCR with a Q25 quality threshold and the strictest error-elimination algorithm. A nonparametric unseen species model using Euler transformation provided a lower-bound estimate of total TCR beta diversity. The raw public reads went through TCRdb reprocessing: fastp at Q25, MiXCR clone calling, in-frame beta chains kept. Every entry covers one CDR3 protein and lists the most common genes and DNA from its rows. In this record, the V and J calls reflect TCRdb's handling and not the investigators' own analysis. This sample lists about 1.8 million distinct CDR3 sequences; around half were detected once. The top ten constitute over 2% of the sample.

Taken from cysteine to phenylalanine, the CDR3 has 16 residues. The only DNA kept is the CDR3, 48 bases in frame from the first base. As encoded in the germline V gene (reference sequence), CDR1 is LGHDT while CDR2 is YNNKEL. Ends trimmed: V by 2 bases, J by 2 bases; bases unmatched to a gene: 7. Sequenced: blood. Here the chain combines TRBV3-1 and TRBJ2-5; the junction holds 8 bases that match TRBD2. The origin of this receptor is a woman between 40 and 50 years old in good health. The CDR3 sequence is CASSQLGLAVQETQYF. The nucleotides read TGTGCCAGCAGCCAACTCGGACTAGCTGTGCAAGAGACCCAGTACTTC.